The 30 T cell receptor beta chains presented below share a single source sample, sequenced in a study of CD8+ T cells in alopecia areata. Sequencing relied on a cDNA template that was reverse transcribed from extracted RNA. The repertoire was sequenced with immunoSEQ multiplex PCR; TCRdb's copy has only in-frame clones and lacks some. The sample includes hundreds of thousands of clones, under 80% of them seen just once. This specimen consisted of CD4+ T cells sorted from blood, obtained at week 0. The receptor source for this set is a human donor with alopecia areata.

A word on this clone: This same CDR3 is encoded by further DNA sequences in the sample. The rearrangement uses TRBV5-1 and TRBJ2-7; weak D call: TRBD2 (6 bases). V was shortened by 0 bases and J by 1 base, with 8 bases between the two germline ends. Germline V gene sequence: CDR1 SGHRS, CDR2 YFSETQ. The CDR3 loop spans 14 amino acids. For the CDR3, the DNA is TGCGCCAGCAGCTTGGGGAGGGGTTCCTACGAGCAGTACTTC. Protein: CASSLGRGSYEQYF.

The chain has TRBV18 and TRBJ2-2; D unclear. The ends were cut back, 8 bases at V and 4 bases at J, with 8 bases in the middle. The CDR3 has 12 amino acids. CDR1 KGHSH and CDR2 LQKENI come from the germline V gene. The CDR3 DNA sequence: TGTGCCAGCACGACTTCCACCGGGGAGCTGTTTTTT. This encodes CASTTSTGELFF.

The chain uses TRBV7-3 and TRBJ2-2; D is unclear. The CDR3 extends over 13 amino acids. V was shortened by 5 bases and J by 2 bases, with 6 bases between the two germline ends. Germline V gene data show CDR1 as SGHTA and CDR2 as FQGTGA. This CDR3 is CASSLSNTGELFF. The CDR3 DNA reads TGTGCCAGCAGCCTTAGTAACACCGGGGAGCTGTTTTTT.

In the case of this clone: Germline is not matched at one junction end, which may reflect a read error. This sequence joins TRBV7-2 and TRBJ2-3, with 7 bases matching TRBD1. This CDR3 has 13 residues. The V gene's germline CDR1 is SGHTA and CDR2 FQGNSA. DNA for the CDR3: TGCGCCAGCAGCCAAAACAGGGGAGATACGCAGTATTTT. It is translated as CASSQNRGDTQYF.

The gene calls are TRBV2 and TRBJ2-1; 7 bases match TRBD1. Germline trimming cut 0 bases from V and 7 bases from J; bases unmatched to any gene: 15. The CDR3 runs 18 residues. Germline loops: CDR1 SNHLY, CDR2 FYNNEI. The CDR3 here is CASSEALRTGNKRNEQFF. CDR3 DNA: TGTGCCAGCAGTGAAGCGCTTAGGACAGGAAATAAGAGGAATGAGCAGTTCTTC.

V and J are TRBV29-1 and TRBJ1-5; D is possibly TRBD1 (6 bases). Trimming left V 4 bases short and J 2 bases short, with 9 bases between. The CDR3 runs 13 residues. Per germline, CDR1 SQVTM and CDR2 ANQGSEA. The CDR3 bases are TGCAGCGTTGGAGGGGGAGGCAATCAGCCCCAGCATTTT. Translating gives CSVGGGGNQPQHF.

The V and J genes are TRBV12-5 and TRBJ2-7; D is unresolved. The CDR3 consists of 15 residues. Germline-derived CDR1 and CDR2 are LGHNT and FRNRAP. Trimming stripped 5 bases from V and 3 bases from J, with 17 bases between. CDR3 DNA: TGTGCTAGTGGTAAGTCCGGATTGTCTTACTACGAGCAGTACTTC. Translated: CASGKSGLSYYEQYF.

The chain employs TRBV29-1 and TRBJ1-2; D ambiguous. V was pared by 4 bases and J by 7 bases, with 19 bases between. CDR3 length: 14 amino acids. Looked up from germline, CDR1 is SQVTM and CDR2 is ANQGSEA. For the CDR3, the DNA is TGCAGCGTTGTTAGCGCCAGTCAGGTGCTTGGCTACACCTTC. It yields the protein CSVVSASQVLGYTF.

In DNA, the CDR3 is TGCGCCAGCAGCCTTACTAGCGGGGGCCCCACCTACGAGCAGTACTTC. It encodes CASSLTSGGPTYEQYF. The chain carries TRBV4-1 and TRBJ2-7, with TRBD2 identical over 11 bases. The CDR3 runs to 16 residues. Per germline, CDR1 MGHRA and CDR2 YSYEKL. The junction had 7 bases not matched to a gene; V was cut back by 4 bases and J by 2 bases.

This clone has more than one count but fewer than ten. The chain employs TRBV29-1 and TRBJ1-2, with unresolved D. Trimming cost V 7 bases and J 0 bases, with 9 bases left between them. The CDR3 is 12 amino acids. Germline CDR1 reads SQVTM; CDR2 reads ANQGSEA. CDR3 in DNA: TGCAGCGGGACGGTCTCTAACTATGGCTACACCTTC. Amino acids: CSGTVSNYGYTF.

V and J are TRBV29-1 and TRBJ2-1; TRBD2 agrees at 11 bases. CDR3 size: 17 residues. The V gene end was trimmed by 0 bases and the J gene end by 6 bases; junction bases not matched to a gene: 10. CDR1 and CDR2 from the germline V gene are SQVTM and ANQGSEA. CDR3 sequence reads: CSVEDGKGLAGGNEQFF. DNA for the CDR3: TGCAGCGTTGAAGATGGGAAAGGGCTAGCGGGGGGCAATGAGCAGTTCTTC.

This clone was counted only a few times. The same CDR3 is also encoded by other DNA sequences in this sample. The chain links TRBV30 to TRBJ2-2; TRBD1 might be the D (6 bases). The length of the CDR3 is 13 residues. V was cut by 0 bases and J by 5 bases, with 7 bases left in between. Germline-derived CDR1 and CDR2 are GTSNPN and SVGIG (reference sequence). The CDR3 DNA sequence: TGTGCCTGGAGTGTTCAGGGGACCGGGGAGCTGTTTTTT. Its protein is CAWSVQGTGELFF.

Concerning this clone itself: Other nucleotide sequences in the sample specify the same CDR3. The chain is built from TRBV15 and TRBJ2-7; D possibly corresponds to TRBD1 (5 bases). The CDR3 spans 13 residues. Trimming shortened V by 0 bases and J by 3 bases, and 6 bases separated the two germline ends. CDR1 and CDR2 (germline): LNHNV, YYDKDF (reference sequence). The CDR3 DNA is TGTGCCACCAGCAGAGATCAGGGCTACGAGCAGTACTTC. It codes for CATSRDQGYEQYF.

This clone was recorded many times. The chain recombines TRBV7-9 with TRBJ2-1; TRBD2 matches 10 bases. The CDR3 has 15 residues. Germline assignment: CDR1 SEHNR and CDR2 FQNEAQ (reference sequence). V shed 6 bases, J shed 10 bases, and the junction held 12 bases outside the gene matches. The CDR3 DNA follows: TGTGCCAGCAGTAAGGCAGCGGGGGGGCTTTACGAGCAGTTCTTC. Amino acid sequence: CASSKAAGGLYEQFF.

The CDR3 nucleotides read TGCGCCAGCAGCCGCTTGGGGGCGAGGAATGAGCAGTTCTTC. Translated: CASSRLGARNEQFF. The chain carries TRBV4-3 and TRBJ2-1, with D possibly matching TRBD1 (6 bases). V lost 4 bases and J 7 bases, leaving 14 bases between the germline ends. CDR1 is LGHNA, CDR2 YSLEER, per germline. CDR3 length: 14 amino acids.

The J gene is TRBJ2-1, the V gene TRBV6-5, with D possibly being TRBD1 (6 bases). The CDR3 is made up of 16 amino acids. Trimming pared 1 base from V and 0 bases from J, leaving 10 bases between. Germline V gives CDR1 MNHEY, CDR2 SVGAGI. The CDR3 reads CASSYFTGSSYNEQFF. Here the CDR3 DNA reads TGTGCCAGCAGTTACTTTACAGGGAGCTCCTACAATGAGCAGTTCTTC.

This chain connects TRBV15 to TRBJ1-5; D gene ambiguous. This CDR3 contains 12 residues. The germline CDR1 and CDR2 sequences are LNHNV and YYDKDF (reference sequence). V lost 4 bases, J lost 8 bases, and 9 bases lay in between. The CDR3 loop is CATSTPYEPQHF. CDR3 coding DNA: TGTGCCACCAGCACACCCTATGAGCCCCAGCATTTT.

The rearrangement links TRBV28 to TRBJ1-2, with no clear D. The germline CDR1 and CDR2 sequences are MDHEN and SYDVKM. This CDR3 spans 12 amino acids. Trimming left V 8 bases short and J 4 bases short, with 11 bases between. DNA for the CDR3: TGTGCCAGCGGGCAGGCGAGCTATGGCTACACCTTC. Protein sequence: CASGQASYGYTF.

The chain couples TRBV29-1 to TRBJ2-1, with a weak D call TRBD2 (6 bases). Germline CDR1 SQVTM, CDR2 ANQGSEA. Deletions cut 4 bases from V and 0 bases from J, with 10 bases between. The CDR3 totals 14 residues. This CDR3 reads CSVVPRDSYNEQFF. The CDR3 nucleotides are TGCAGCGTTGTGCCGCGGGACTCCTACAATGAGCAGTTCTTC.

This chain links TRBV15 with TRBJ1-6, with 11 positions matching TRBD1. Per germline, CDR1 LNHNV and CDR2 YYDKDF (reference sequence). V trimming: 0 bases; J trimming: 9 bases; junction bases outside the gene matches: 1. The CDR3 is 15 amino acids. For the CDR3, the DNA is TGTGCCACCAGCAGAGAGGGGACAGGGGGTTCACCCCTCCACTTT. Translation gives CATSREGTGGSPLHF.

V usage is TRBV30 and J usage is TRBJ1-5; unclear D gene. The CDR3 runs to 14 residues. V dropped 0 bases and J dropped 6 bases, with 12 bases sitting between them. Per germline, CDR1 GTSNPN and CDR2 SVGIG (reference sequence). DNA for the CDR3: TGTGCCTGGAGTGTACAAAGGTTTCTTCAGCCCCAGCATTTT. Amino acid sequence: CAWSVQRFLQPQHF.

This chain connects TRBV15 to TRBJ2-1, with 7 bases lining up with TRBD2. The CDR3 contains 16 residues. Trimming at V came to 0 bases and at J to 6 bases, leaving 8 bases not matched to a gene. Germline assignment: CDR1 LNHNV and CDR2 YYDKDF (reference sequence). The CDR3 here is CATSRDLAGVSNEQFF. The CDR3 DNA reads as TGTGCCACCAGCAGAGATTTGGCGGGGGTATCCAATGAGCAGTTCTTC.

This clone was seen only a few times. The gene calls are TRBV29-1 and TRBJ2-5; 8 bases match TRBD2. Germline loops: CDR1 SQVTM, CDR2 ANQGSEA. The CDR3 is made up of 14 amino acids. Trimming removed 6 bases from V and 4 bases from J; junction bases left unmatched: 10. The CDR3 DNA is TGCAGCGTCCGGCGGGGGGAAGCCATAGAGACCCAGTACTTC. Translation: CSVRRGEAIETQYF.

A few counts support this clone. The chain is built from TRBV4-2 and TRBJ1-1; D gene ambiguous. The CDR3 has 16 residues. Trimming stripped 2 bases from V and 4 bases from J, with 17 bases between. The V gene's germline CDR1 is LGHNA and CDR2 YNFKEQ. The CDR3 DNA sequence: TGTGCCAGCAGCCAAAGGAGGGCGGGCCTAGGCACTGAAGCTTTCTTT. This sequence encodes CASSQRRAGLGTEAFF.

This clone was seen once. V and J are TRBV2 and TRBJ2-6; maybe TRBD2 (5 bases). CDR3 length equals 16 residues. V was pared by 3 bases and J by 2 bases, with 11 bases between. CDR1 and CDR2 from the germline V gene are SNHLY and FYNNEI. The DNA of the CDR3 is TGTGCCAGCAGTGAGGTGCTGGGAGCTGGGGCCAACGTCCTGACTTTC. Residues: CASSEVLGAGANVLTF.

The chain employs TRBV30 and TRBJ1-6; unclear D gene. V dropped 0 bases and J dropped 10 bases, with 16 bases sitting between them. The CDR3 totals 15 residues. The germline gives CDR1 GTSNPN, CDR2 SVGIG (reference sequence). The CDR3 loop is CAWSVRKGTSSPLHF. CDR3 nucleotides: TGTGCCTGGAGTGTACGGAAGGGAACAAGCTCACCCCTCCACTTT. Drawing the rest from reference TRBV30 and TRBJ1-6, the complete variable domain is SQTIHQWPATLVQPVGSPLSLECTVEGTSNPNLYWYRQAAGRGLQLLFYSVGIGQISSEVPQNLSASRPQDRQFILSSKKLLLSDSGFYLCAWSVRKGTSSPLHFGNGTRLTVT.

As DNA, the CDR3 is TGTGCCAGCAGGCGCGGGGGCGTGGAGACCCAGTACTTC. Translated, it gives CASRRGGVETQYF. The chain is built from TRBV25-1 and TRBJ2-5, with D maybe TRBD2 (7 bases). The length of the CDR3 is 13 residues. V lost 6 bases and J 5 bases, leaving 13 bases between the germline ends. CDR1 and CDR2 (germline): MGHDK, SYGVNS.

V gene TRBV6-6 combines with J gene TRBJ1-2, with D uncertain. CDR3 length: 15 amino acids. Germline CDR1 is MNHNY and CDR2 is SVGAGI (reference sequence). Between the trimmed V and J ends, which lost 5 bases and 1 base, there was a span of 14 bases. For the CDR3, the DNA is TGTGCCAGCAGTGAGACTGGCCGCGGTAACTATGGCTACACCTTC. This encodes CASSETGRGNYGYTF.

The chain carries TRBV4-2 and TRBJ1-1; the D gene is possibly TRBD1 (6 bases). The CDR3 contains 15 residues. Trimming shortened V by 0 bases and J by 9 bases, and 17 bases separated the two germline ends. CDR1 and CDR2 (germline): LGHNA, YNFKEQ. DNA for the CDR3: TGTGCCAGCAGCCAAGATCCTAGGGGGGGGACTAAAGCTTTCTTT. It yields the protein CASSQDPRGGTKAFF.

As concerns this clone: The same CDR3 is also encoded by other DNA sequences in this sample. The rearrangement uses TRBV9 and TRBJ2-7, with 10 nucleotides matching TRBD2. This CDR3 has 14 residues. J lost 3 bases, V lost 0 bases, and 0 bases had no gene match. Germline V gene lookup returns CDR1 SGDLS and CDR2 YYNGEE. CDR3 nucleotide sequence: TGTGCCAGCAGCGTAGGGACTAGCGGCTACGAGCAGTACTTC. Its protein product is CASSVGTSGYEQYF.